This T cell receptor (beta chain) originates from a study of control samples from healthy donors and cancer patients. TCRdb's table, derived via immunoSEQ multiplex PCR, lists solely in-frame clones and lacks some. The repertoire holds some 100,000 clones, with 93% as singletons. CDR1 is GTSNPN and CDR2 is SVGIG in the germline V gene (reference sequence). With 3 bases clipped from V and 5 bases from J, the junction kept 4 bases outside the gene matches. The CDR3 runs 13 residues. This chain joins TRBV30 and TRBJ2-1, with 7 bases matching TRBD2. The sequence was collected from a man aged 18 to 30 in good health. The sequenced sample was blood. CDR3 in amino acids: CAWSGEGHNEQFF. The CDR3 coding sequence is TGTGCCTGGAGCGGGGAGGGGCACAATGAGCAGTTCTTC.